Below, 30 T cell receptor beta chains from the same sample are listed, as sequenced in a study of molecular identifiers for immune sequencing clone quantification. One entry per CDR3 protein, called by TCRdb with MiXCR from the PCR reads. The sample holds nearly 650,000 distinct CDR3 sequences, 25% seen once. Sequencing was done on a sample of naive CD8+ T cells from blood, with Jurkat cell RNA spiked in. Regarding subset: FACS-sorted CD8+CD4-CCR7+CD45RA+ naive T cells. The receptors were gathered from a human donor in good health. Some libraries in this study had Jurkat cell RNA spiked in.

With regard to this clonotype: Since no conserved phenylalanine or tryptophan closes the CDR3, a read error is the likely cause. The chain is built from TRBV12-3 or TRBV12-4 and TRBJ1-2; the D gene is possibly TRBD1 (5 bases). With 8 bases removed from V and 8 bases from J, the gap between germline ends came to 15 bases. The CDR3 length is 12 residues. The CDR3 DNA follows: TGTGCCAGCGGTTATTCACAGGCGGGCTACACCTCC. This gives the protein CASGYSQAGYTS.

Concerning this clonotype itself: Since a much larger clone is just one base distant, this may be a read error. The chain recombines TRBV4-3 with TRBJ2-1, with D possibly being TRBD1 or TRBD2 (6 bases each). This CDR3 spans 14 amino acids. The germline V gene encodes CDR1 LGHNA and CDR2 YSLEER. CDR3 sequence: CASGHTRGGLEQFF. The CDR3 coding sequence is TGCGCCAGCGGCCATACAAGAGGGGGGCTTGAGCAGTTCTTC.

To note about this clonotype: One base away lies a much larger clone, so this may be a sequencing read error. The chain couples TRBV6-5 to TRBJ2-5; D gene uncertain. The V and J ends lost 6 bases and 5 bases respectively, with 16 bases between them. From germline, CDR1 is MNHEY and CDR2 SVGAGI. The CDR3 has 14 residues. Here the CDR3 reads CASRSEYFHETQYF. DNA for the CDR3: TGTGCCAGCAGATCGGAGTATTTCCATGAGACCCAGTACTTC.

The table lists this clonotype with many counts. V and J are TRBV12-3 or TRBV12-4 and TRBJ2-7; no reliable D call. The CDR3 spans 14 residues. V gave up 5 bases and J gave up 2 bases, with 13 bases separating them. CDR3 sequence reads: CASSPPDKAYEQYF. The DNA of the CDR3 is TGTGCCAGCAGTCCACCTGACAAGGCCTACGAGCAGTACTTC.

In its sample, this clonotype was seen a few times. One junction end does not reproduce the germline sequence, and a read error may be involved. The rearrangement links TRBV28 to TRBJ1-1; D not certain. The germline V gene has CDR1 MDHEN and CDR2 SYDVKM. This CDR3 is 14 amino acids long. CDR3 residues: CACSLFRDTAEAFF. CDR3 DNA: TGTGCCTGCAGTTTATTCCGGGATACGGCTGAAGCTTTCTTT. The variable domain in full, completed from reference TRBV28 and TRBJ1-1, reads DVKVTQSSRYLVKRTGEKVFLECVQDMDHENMFWYRQDPGLGLRLIYFSYDVKMKEKGDIPEGYSVSREKKERFSLILESASTNQTSMYLCACSLFRDTAEAFFGQGTRLTVV.

The rearrangement uses TRBV30 and TRBJ1-4, with a weak D call TRBD1 (5 bases). V lost 5 bases, J lost 3 bases, and 10 bases lay in between. CDR3 length equals 13 residues. Looked up from germline, CDR1 is GTSNPN and CDR2 is SVGIG (reference sequence). CDR3 region: CAWAGFSNEKLFF. The CDR3 nucleotides are TGTGCCTGGGCAGGGTTTTCTAATGAAAAACTGTTTTTT.

This clonotype has only a few counts. V usage is TRBV27 and J usage is TRBJ2-3; the match to TRBD1 covers 8 bases. Per germline, CDR1 MNHEY and CDR2 SMNVEV (reference sequence). Losses at the gene ends were 7 bases for V and 0 bases for J; bases not matched to a gene: 9. The CDR3 totals 16 residues. CDR3 in amino acids: CASTIGTGHSTDTQYF. Here the CDR3 DNA reads TGTGCCAGCACCATTGGGACAGGTCATAGCACAGATACGCAGTATTTT.

Notes on this clonotype: One end of the junction does not line up with germline, which may come from a read error. The rearrangement uses TRBV24-1 and TRBJ2-1, with 7 bases fitting TRBD1. The CDR3 is 17 residues long. Per germline, CDR1 KGHDR and CDR2 SFDVKD. CDR3 residues: CVTSDYRGPDSYNEQFF. CDR3 in DNA: TGTGTCACCAGTGATTACAGGGGTCCCGACTCCTACAATGAGCAGTTCTTC.

A word on this clonotype: An end of the junction does not agree with germline; a read error may underlie this. This chain connects TRBV7-9 to TRBJ2-7; D is ambiguous. CDR3 length equals 13 residues. The germline CDR1 and CDR2 sequences are SEHNR and FQNEAQ (reference sequence). The CDR3 sequence: CASSPAAAYEQCF. CDR3 sequence (DNA): TGTGCCAGCAGCCCCGCGGCCGCGTACGAGCAGTGCTTC.

This clonotype appeared many times. V usage is TRBV14 and J usage is TRBJ1-1, with 7 bases lining up with TRBD1. Germline trimming cut 3 bases from V and 0 bases from J; bases unmatched to any gene: 7. The CDR3 runs 16 residues. Germline-derived CDR1 and CDR2 are SGHDN and FVKESK. CDR3 in amino acids: CASSQLSGTVNTEAFF. The CDR3 DNA reads as TGTGCCAGCAGCCAGCTGTCCGGGACAGTGAACACTGAAGCTTTCTTT.

This clonotype was seen more than once but under ten times. The CDR3 is CASSVGEGIDTQYF. In DNA form, the CDR3 reads TGTGCCAGCAGCGTAGGGGAGGGTATAGATACGCAGTATTTT. The chain links TRBV9 to TRBJ2-3; 7 bases fit TRBD2. Germline V CDR1 and CDR2: SGDLS, YYNGEE. Trimming took 0 bases from V and 5 from J; bases not matched to a gene: 3. CDR3 length: 14 amino acids.

The table lists this clonotype with many counts. The V and J genes are TRBV6-5 and TRBJ2-7; D is undetermined. Trimming took off 0 bases at V and 5 bases at J, with 14 bases between the two ends. The CDR3 is 15 residues long. CDR1 and CDR2 (germline): MNHEY, SVGAGI. The CDR3, as DNA: TGTGCCAGCAGTTACTCGGGTATTGGGTTTGACGAGCAGTACTTC. This encodes CASSYSGIGFDEQYF.

Worth noting for this clonotype: A single base separates this from a much larger clone, so it may be a read error. The chain uses TRBV5-1 and TRBJ2-7; D possibly corresponds to TRBD2 (5 bases). From germline, CDR1 is SGHRS and CDR2 YFSETQ. The ends were cut back, 2 bases at V and 6 bases at J, with 15 bases in the middle. The CDR3 is 14 residues long. The CDR3 DNA reads TGCGCCAGCAGCTTTGGTAGCGACACCTGCGAGCAGTACTTC. It yields the protein CASSFGSDTCEQYF.

This clonotype was counted many times. The chain employs TRBV4-3 and TRBJ2-5, with 8 bases matching TRBD2. The CDR3 has 17 residues. Trimming at V came to 0 bases and at J to 0 bases, leaving 6 bases not matched to a gene. Per germline, CDR1 LGHNA and CDR2 YSLEER. The CDR3 here is CASSQDRASGHQETQYF. In DNA, the CDR3 is TGCGCCAGCAGCCAAGACAGGGCTAGCGGGCACCAAGAGACCCAGTACTTC.

In its sample, this clonotype was seen many times. The rearrangement links TRBV15 to TRBJ1-4; 9 bases match TRBD1. This CDR3 comprises 16 residues. J gave up 8 bases and V 0 bases, and 7 bases lay outside the gene matches. Germline V CDR1 and CDR2: LNHNV, YYDKDF (reference sequence). CDR3 DNA sequence: TGTGCCACCAGCAGAGACTCGACAGGGGGTAGGGAAAAACTGTTTTTT. Translating it yields CATSRDSTGGREKLFF.

This clonotype was observed once. At one end, the junction sequence differs from germline, possibly due to a read error. The CDR3 nucleotides read TGTGCCAGCAGCGCGGACAGCTACGATCAGTACTTC. Translating it yields CASSADSYDQYF. The J gene is TRBJ2-7, the V gene TRBV5-3; perhaps TRBD1 as D (6 bases). TRBV5-3 is identified as an open reading frame with a role that is uncertain. This CDR3 has 12 amino acids.

CDR3 nucleotide sequence: TGCAGTGCTCCTTTGGACAGTATGCCCAAAAACATTCAGTACTTC. It yields the protein CSAPLDSMPKNIQYF. V and J are TRBV20-1 and TRBJ2-4; possible D gene TRBD1, 6 bases. Germline assignment: CDR1 DFQATT and CDR2 SNEGSKA (reference sequence). Deletions cut 5 bases from V and 2 bases from J, with 16 bases between. CDR3 length equals 15 residues.

This sequence joins TRBV4-3 and TRBJ1-4; D gene uncertain. Germline values: CDR1 LGHNA, CDR2 YSLEER. The CDR3 contains 12 residues. V shed 0 bases and J shed 12 bases, with 8 bases lying between them. In DNA, the CDR3 is TGCGCCAGCAGCCAAGATCGAACGGAACTGTTTTTT. This codes for CASSQDRTELFF.

The rearrangement joins TRBV4-3 to TRBJ1-3; maybe TRBD1 (6 bases). V lost 0 bases, J lost 7 bases, and 13 bases lay in between. This CDR3 region has 15 residues. CDR1 is LGHNA and CDR2 is YSLEER in the germline V gene. The CDR3 region has the DNA TGCGCCAGCAGCCAAGACAGGGGAATCAGCAACACCATATATTTT. Its protein product is CASSQDRGISNTIYF.

V usage is TRBV10-3 and J usage is TRBJ2-7; D perhaps matches TRBD2 (5 bases). Germline CDR1 is ENHRY and CDR2 is SYGVKD. CDR3 size: 13 residues. Trimming left V 3 bases short and J 2 bases short, with 8 bases between. Written as DNA, the CDR3 is TGTGCCATCAGTGATGCCGGGACCTACGAGCAGTACTTC. Its translation: CAISDAGTYEQYF.

Regarding this clonotype: Given a much more abundant clone one base away, this may be a read error. The chain combines TRBV28 with TRBJ2-6, with D possibly being TRBD1 or TRBD2 (5 bases each). Per germline, CDR1 MDHEN and CDR2 SYDVKM. This CDR3 contains 15 residues. The CDR3 sequence: CPSGQTRSGANVLTF. CDR3 sequence (DNA): TGTCCCAGCGGACAAACGCGCTCTGGGGCCAACGTCCTGACTTTC.

The gene calls are TRBV7-9 and TRBJ1-2; D may be TRBD1 (5 bases). Looked up from germline, CDR1 is SEHNR and CDR2 is FQNEAQ (reference sequence). This CDR3 is built from 15 residues. V lost 0 bases and J lost 5, with 13 bases in between. This CDR3 is CASSLAGVDTYGYTF. CDR3 bases: TGTGCCAGCAGCTTAGCAGGGGTCGATACTTATGGCTACACCTTC.

This sequence joins TRBV11-2 and TRBJ1-1, with a weak D call TRBD1 (5 bases). Trimming removed 0 bases from V and 7 bases from J, with 12 bases in between. This CDR3 is built from 14 residues. The germline gives CDR1 SGHAT, CDR2 FQNNGV. CDR3 DNA: TGTGCCAGCAGCTTAGATCCTCAGGGAATTGAAGCTTTCTTT. Amino acid sequence: CASSLDPQGIEAFF.

This clonotype has more than one count but fewer than ten. This chain links TRBV6-5 with TRBJ2-3; TRBD2 is a possible D gene (6 bases). Deletions cut 2 bases from V and 7 bases from J, with 7 bases between. The CDR3 is made up of 12 amino acids. Germline CDR1 and CDR2: MNHEY and SVGAGI. CDR3 residues: CASSYGGYTQYF. The CDR3 DNA reads as TGTGCCAGCAGTTACGGGGGGTATACGCAGTATTTT.

This clonotype came up many times. This chain uses TRBV7-9 with TRBJ1-1; the D is unclear. CDR1 and CDR2 from the germline V gene are SEHNR and FQNEAQ (reference sequence). The V gene lost 4 bases and the J gene lost 11 bases, with 14 bases spanning the gap. This CDR3 has 12 amino acids. The CDR3 sequence is CASSSKTTGAFF. CDR3 bases: TGTGCCAGCAGCTCAAAGACCACTGGGGCTTTCTTT. The full variable domain, rest sourced from reference TRBV7-9 and TRBJ1-1, is DTGVSQNPRHKITKRGQNVTFRCDPISEHNRLYWYRQTLGQGPEFLTYFQNEAQLEKSRLLSDRFSAERPKGSFSTLEIQRTEQGDSAMYLCASSSKTTGAFFGQGTRLTVV.

This clonotype has a count of ten or more. The chain uses TRBV4-2 and TRBJ2-7; 7 nucleotides line up with TRBD1. This CDR3 contains 15 residues. V lost 0 bases and J lost 1; bases outside the gene matches: 3. Looked up from germline, CDR1 is LGHNA and CDR2 is YNFKEQ. CDR3 sequence (DNA): TGTGCCAGCAGCCAAGAAGGGGGCAGTTCCTACGAGCAGTACTTC. Its translation: CASSQEGGSSYEQYF.

Regarding this clonotype: This could be a read error, since a much larger clone is one nucleotide away. This sequence joins TRBV13 and TRBJ2-7; D call uncertain. The length of the CDR3 is 12 residues. From germline, CDR1 is PRHDT and CDR2 FYEKMQ (reference sequence). CDR3 sequence (DNA): TGTGCCGGCAGCTTCGGAGAGTACGAGCAGTACTTC. Encoded protein: CAGSFGEYEQYF.

This clonotype was seen a handful of times. The chain employs TRBV6-6 and TRBJ2-5; D unclear. This CDR3 comprises 14 residues. V shed 5 bases and J shed 2 bases, with 12 bases lying between them. Looked up from germline, CDR1 is MNHNY and CDR2 is SVGAGI (reference sequence). Here the CDR3 DNA reads TGTGCCAGCAGTGAGGACGGACGTCAAGAGACCCAGTACTTC. Translation gives CASSEDGRQETQYF.

As concerns this clonotype: A much larger clone sits a single nucleotide away, making a read error possible. The J gene is TRBJ2-3, the V gene TRBV28; TRBD1 agrees at 7 bases. The CDR3 loop spans 17 amino acids. Germline V lookup: CDR1 MDHEN, CDR2 SYDVKM. V lost 5 bases and J lost 0; bases outside the gene matches: 11. The CDR3 bases are TGTGCCAGCAGTCTTCCCGGGACAGATCATAGCACAGATACGCAGTATTTT. This codes for CASSLPGTDHSTDTQYF.

A remark on this clonotype: A much larger clone differs from this one at a single base, so this may be a read error. The V and J genes are TRBV19 and TRBJ2-6, with D possibly called TRBD1 or TRBD2 (5 bases each). This CDR3 is built from 15 residues. Germline V lookup: CDR1 LNHDA, CDR2 SQIVND (reference sequence). V was cut by 7 bases and J by 3 bases, with 13 bases left in between. CDR3 in amino acids: CASTPGRFGANVLTF. Written as DNA, the CDR3 is TGTGCCAGTACGCCGGGGCGCTTTGGGGCCAACGTCCTGACTTTC. Full variable domain (missing parts from reference TRBV19 and TRBJ2-6): DGGITQSPKYLFRKEGQNVTLSCEQNLNHDAMYWYRQDPGQGLRLIYYSQIVNDFQKGDIAEGYSVSREKKESFPLTVTSAQKNPTAFYLCASTPGRFGANVLTFGAGSRLTVL.